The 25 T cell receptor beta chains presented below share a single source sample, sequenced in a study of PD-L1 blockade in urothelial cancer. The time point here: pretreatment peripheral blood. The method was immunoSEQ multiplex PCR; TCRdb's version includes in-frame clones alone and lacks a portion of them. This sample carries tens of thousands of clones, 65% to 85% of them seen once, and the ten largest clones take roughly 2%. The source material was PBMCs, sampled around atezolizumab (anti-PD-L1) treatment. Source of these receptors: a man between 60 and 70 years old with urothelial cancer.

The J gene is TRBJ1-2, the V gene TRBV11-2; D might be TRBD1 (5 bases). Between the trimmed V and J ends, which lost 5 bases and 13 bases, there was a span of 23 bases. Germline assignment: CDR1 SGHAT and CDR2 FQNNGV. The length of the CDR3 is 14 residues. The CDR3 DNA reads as TGTGCCAGCAGCCCATCGAGGGGAGGGACCGGCGGCACCTTC. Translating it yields CASSPSRGGTGGTF.

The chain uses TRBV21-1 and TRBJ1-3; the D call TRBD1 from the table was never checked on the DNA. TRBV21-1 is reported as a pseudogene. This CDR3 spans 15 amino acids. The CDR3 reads CASSSQGESGNTIYF. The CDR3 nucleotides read TGTGCCAGCAGCTCACAGGGGGAGTCTGGAAACACCATATATTTT.

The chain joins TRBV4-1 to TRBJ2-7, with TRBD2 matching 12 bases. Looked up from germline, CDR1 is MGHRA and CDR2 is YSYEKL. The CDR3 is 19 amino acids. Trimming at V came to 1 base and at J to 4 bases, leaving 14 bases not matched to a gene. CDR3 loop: CASSQGLFLAGGTSYEQYF. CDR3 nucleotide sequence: TGCGCCAGCAGCCAAGGGCTGTTCCTAGCGGGAGGGACCTCATACGAGCAGTACTTC.

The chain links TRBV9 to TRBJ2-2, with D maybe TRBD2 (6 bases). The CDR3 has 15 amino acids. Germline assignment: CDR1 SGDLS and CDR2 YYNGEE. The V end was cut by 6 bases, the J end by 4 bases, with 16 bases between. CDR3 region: CASNGTRQITGELFF. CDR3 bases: TGTGCCAGCAACGGGACTCGCCAAATCACCGGGGAGCTGTTTTTT.

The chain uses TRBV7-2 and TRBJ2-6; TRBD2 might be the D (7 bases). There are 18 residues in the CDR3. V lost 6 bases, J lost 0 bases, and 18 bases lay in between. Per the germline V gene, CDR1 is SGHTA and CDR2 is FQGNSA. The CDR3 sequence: CASRLGGTRYSGANVLTF. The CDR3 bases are TGTGCCAGCAGATTGGGGGGGACACGATACTCTGGGGCCAACGTCCTGACTTTC.

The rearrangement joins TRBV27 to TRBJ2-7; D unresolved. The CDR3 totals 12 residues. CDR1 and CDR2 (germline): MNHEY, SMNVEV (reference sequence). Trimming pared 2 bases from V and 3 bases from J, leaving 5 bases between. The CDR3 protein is CASSLGLYEQYF. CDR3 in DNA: TGTGCCAGCAGTTTAGGCCTCTACGAGCAGTACTTC.

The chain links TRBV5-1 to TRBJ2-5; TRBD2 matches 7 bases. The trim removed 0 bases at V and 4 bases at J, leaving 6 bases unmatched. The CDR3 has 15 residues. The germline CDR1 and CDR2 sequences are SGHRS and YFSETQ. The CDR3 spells CASSLGGRAGETQYF. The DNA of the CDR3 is TGCGCCAGCAGCTTGGGAGGGAGGGCTGGAGAGACCCAGTACTTC.

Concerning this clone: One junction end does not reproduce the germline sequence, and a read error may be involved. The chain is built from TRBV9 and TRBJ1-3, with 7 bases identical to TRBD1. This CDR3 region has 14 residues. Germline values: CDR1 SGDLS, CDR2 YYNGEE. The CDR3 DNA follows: TGTGCCAGTAGCGGACAGGCGGCCGGAAACACCATATATTTT. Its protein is CASSGQAAGNTIYF.

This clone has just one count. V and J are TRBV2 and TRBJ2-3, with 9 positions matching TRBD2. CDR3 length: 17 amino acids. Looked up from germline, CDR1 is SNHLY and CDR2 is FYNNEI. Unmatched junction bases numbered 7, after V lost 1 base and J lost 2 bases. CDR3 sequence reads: CASSEGPAGGLTDTQYF. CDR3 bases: TGTGCCAGCAGTGAAGGCCCAGCGGGGGGACTCACAGATACGCAGTATTTT.

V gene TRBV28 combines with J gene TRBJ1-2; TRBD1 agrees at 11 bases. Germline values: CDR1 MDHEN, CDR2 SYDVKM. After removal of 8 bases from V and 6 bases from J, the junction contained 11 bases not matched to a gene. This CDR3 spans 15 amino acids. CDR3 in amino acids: CASGTTGTGGDGYTF. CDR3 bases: TGTGCCAGCGGGACTACCGGGACAGGGGGTGATGGCTACACCTTC.

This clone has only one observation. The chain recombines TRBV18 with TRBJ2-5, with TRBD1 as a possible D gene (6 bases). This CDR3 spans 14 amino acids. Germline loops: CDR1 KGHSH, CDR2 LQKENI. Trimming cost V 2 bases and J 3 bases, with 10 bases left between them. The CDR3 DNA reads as TGTGCCAGCTCACCAGGACAGCTAAAAGAGACCCAGTACTTC. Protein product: CASSPGQLKETQYF.

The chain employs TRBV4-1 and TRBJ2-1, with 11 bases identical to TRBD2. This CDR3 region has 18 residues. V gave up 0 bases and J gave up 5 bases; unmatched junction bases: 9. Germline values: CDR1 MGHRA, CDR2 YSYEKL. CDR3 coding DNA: TGCGCCAGCAGCCAAGATTCAACTAGCGGGAGCACTCACAATGAGCAGTTCTTC. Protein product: CASSQDSTSGSTHNEQFF.

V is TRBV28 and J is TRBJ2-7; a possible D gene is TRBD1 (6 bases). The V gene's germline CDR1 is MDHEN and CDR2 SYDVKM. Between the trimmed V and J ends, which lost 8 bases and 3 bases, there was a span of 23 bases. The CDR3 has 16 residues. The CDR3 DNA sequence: TGTGCCAGCGGGTACCCGCGACGGGACATAAACTACGAGCAGTACTTC. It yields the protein CASGYPRRDINYEQYF.

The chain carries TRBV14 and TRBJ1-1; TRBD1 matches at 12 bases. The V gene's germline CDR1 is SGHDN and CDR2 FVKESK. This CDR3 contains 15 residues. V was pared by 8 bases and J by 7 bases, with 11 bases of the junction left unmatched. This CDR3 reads CASPGTGGTTGEAFF. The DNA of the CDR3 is TGTGCCAGCCCCGGGACAGGGGGCACCACTGGTGAAGCTTTCTTT.

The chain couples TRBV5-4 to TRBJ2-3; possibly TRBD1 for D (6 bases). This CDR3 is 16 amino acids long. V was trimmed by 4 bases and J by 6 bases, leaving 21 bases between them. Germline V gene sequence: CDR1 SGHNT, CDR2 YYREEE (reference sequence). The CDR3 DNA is TGTGCCAGCAGCCCTAGAGGCAGGGGTTCGGGGGATACGCAGTATTTT. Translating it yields CASSPRGRGSGDTQYF.

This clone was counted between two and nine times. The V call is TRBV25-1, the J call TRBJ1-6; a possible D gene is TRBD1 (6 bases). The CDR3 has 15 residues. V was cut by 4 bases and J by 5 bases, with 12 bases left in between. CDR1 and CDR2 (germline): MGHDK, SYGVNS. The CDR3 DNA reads TGTGCCAGCAGTGGCGGGGGGACAAATAATTCACCCCTCCACTTT. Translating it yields CASSGGGTNNSPLHF.

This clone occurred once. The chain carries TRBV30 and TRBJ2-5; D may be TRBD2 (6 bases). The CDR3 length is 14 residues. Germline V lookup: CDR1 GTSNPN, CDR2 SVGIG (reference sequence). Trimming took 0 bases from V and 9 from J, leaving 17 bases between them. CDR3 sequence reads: CAWSVVAAAGAQYF. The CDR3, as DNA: TGTGCCTGGAGTGTGGTAGCGGCCGCCGGGGCCCAGTACTTC.

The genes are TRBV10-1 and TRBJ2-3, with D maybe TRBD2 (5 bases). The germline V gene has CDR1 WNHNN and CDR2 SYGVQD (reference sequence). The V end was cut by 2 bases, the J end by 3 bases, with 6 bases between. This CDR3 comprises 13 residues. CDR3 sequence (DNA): TGCGCCAGCAGTGAGGCGGGTACAGATACGCAGTATTTT. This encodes CASSEAGTDTQYF.

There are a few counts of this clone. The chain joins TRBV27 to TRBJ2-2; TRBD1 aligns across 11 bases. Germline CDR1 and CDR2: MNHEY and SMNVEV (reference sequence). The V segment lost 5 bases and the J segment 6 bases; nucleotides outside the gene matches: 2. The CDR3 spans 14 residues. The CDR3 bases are TGTGCCAGCAGTAGGGGACAGGGGGCCGGGGAGCTGTTTTTT. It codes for CASSRGQGAGELFF.

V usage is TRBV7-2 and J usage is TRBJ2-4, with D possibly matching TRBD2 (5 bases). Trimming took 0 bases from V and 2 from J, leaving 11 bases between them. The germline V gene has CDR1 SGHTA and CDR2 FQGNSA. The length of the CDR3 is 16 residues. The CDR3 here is CASSLAPGMTKNIQYF. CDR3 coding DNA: TGTGCCAGCAGCTTAGCGCCGGGGATGACCAAAAACATTCAGTACTTC.

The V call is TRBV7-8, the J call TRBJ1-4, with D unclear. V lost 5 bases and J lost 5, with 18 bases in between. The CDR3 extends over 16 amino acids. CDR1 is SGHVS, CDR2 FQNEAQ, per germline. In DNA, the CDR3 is TGTGCCAGCAGCCGTATAGGAGGAGGGAGGAATGAAAAACTGTTTTTT. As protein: CASSRIGGGRNEKLFF.

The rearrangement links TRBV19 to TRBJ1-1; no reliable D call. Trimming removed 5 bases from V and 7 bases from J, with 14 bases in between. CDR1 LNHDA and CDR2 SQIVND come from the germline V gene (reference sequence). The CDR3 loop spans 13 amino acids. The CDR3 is CASSPYLSLEAFF. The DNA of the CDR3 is TGTGCCAGTAGTCCGTATTTATCTCTTGAAGCTTTCTTT.

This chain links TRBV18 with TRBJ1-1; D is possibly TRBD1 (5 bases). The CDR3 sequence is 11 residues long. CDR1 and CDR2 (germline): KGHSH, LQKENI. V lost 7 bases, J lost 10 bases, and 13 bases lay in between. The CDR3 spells CASLGGDRAFF. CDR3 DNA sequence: TGTGCCAGCTTGGGGGGGGACCGAGCTTTCTTT.

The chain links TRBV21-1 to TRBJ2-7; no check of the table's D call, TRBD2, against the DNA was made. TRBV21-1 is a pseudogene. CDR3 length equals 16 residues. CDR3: CASSKRVGKVSYEQYF. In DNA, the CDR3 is TGTGCCAGCAGCAAACGGGTGGGTAAGGTCTCCTACGAGCAGTACTTC.

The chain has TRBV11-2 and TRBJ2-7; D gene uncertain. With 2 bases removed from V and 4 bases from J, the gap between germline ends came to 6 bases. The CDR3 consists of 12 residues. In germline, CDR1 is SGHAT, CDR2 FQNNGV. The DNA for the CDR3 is TGTGCCAGCAGCTTATGGAGTTACGAGCAGTACTTC. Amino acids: CASSLWSYEQYF.